This T cell receptor beta chain was sequenced in a study of T cell clones after liver transplantation. Study as a whole: In this trial, immunosuppression withdrawal was attempted within 2 years of liver transplant.

Assay: immunoSEQ multiplex PCR; the TCRdb copy retains only in-frame clones and omits some. Of 75,000 to 100,000 clones in the sample, around four fifths were seen once. Looked up from germline, CDR1 is MDHEN and CDR2 is SYDVKM. V lost 4 bases, J lost 6 bases, and 6 bases stayed unmatched. CDR3 length: 13 residues. This clone was counted a single time. Material: CD4+ T cells from blood, obtained just over 45 months after liver transplant. The receptor was derived from a human patient who received a liver transplant. Part of the T cells may come from the graft donor. The genes are TRBV28 and TRBJ2-7; 7 bases match TRBD2. The CDR3 spells CASSSGEGGEQYF. The CDR3, as DNA: TGTGCCAGCAGTTCGGGGGAGGGAGGCGAGCAGTACTTC.